The rows below give T cell receptor beta chains drawn from one sample of a study of beta chain features in type 1 diabetes. This table comes from immunoSEQ multiplex PCR, and its TCRdb copy is limited to in-frame clones, with some not included. The sample contains around 430,000 clones, about 29% of which appear only once. The specimen was naive CD4+ T cells from blood. The receptors were gathered from a man aged 18 to 29 in good health. CDR3s include the opening cysteine and the closing phenylalanine or tryptophan. The D gene is left open where the match is weak. The size of a clone is reported for some rows only, either as once, few or many, or as a class for expanded clones.

d_gene: NA; abundance: few; len: 14; j_gene: TRBJ2-7; v_gene: TRBV7-9; CDR3nt: TGTGCCAGCAGCAAGCGGACAGACTCCTACGAGCAGTACTTC; CDR3aa: CASSKRTDSYEQYF
d_gene: NA; abundance: NA; len: 9; j_gene: TRBJ2-2; v_gene: TRBV30; CDR3nt: TGTGCCTGGAGACTCCAGCTGTTTTTT; CDR3aa: CAWRLQLFF
d_gene: NA; abundance: NA; len: 13; j_gene: TRBJ1-5; v_gene: TRBV28; CDR3nt: TGTGCCAGCAGCTACGGGGTGGATCAGCCCCAGCATTTT; CDR3aa: CASSYGVDQPQHF
d_gene: TRBD2; abundance: NA; len: 15; j_gene: TRBJ2-7; v_gene: TRBV7-9; CDR3nt: TGTGCCAGCAGCCCAGTAGGCGGGAGGGCAAACGAGCAGTACTTC; CDR3aa: CASSPVGGRANEQYF
d_gene: TRBD1; abundance: few; len: 11; j_gene: TRBJ1-2; v_gene: TRBV29-1; CDR3nt: TGCAGCGGTGGGACAGGGGATGGCTACACCTTC; CDR3aa: CSGGTGDGYTF
d_gene: TRBD1; abundance: few; len: 15; j_gene: TRBJ1-5; v_gene: TRBV19; CDR3nt: TGTGCCAGTAGTACGACAGGGGGGCGCAATCAGCCCCAGCATTTT; CDR3aa: CASSTTGGRNQPQHF
d_gene: TRBD1; abundance: once; len: 15; j_gene: TRBJ1-1; v_gene: TRBV30; CDR3nt: TGTGCCTGGAGGCCGGGACAGGGGGTGAACACTGAAGCTTTCTTT; CDR3aa: CAWRPGQGVNTEAFF
d_gene: TRBD2; abundance: NA; len: 14; j_gene: TRBJ2-3; v_gene: TRBV29-1; CDR3nt: TGCAGCCAAGGACTAGCGGGAAGTACAGATACGCAGTATTTT; CDR3aa: CSQGLAGSTDTQYF
d_gene: NA; abundance: few; len: 14; j_gene: TRBJ2-6; v_gene: TRBV15; CDR3nt: TGTGCCACCAGCACCGAAACCCGGGCCAACGTCCTGACTTTC; CDR3aa: CATSTETRANVLTF
d_gene: NA; abundance: NA; len: 13; j_gene: TRBJ2-5; v_gene: TRBV29-1; CDR3nt: TGCAGCGTTGTCGAGTCTGGAGGAGAGACCCAGTACTTC; CDR3aa: CSVVESGGETQYF
d_gene: TRBD1; abundance: NA; len: 16; j_gene: TRBJ1-2; v_gene: TRBV4-1; CDR3nt: TGCGCCAGCAGCCTCGGACAGGGGAAAGGTTTCTCTGGCTACACCTTC; CDR3aa: CASSLGQGKGFSGYTF
d_gene: TRBD1; abundance: few; len: 15; j_gene: TRBJ2-1; v_gene: TRBV5-1; CDR3nt: TGCGCCAGCAGCTCCCCGGCAGGGGGCTACAATGAGCAGTTCTTC; CDR3aa: CASSSPAGGYNEQFF
d_gene: NA; abundance: NA; len: 13; j_gene: TRBJ2-7; v_gene: TRBV18; CDR3nt: TGTGCCAGCTCAAAGGACGGCTCCTACGAGCAGTACTTC; CDR3aa: CASSKDGSYEQYF
d_gene: TRBD2; abundance: few; len: 15; j_gene: TRBJ2-1; v_gene: TRBV4-2; CDR3nt: TGTGCCAGCAGACAAAGCGGGGGTGCCAACAATGAGCAGTTCTTC; CDR3aa: CASRQSGGANNEQFF
d_gene: NA; abundance: NA; len: 13; j_gene: TRBJ2-5; v_gene: TRBV28; CDR3nt: TGTGCCAGCAGTTGGGGACTCCAAGAGACCCAGTACTTC; CDR3aa: CASSWGLQETQYF
d_gene: NA; abundance: few; len: 15; j_gene: TRBJ2-7; v_gene: TRBV10-3; CDR3nt: TGTGCCATCAGTGAGGACCCGGGTGAGACCCACGAGCAGTACTTC; CDR3aa: CAISEDPGETHEQYF
d_gene: NA; abundance: few; len: 14; j_gene: TRBJ2-2; v_gene: TRBV29-1; CDR3nt: TGCAGCGTACGTTGGGGACAGAACACCGGGGAGCTGTTTTTT; CDR3aa: CSVRWGQNTGELFF
d_gene: NA; abundance: NA; len: 12; j_gene: TRBJ2-1; v_gene: TRBV27; CDR3nt: TGTGCCAGCAGTACCTCAAGCAATGAGCAGTTCTTC; CDR3aa: CASSTSSNEQFF
d_gene: NA; abundance: few; len: 13; j_gene: TRBJ1-5; v_gene: TRBV4-3; CDR3nt: TGCGCCAGCAGCCAAGAGAGGGATCAGCCCCAGCATTTT; CDR3aa: CASSQERDQPQHF
d_gene: NA; abundance: NA; len: 17; j_gene: TRBJ1-2; v_gene: TRBV29-1; CDR3nt: TGCAGCGTTGAAGAACTGCAGTATAAGGGGATCGGCTATGGCTACACCTTC; CDR3aa: CSVEELQYKGIGYGYTF
d_gene: NA; abundance: NA; len: 17; j_gene: TRBJ2-1; v_gene: TRBV15; CDR3nt: TGTGCCACCAGCGCGATTTGGCCCCAAAGACATTACAATGAGCAGTTCTTC; CDR3aa: CATSAIWPQRHYNEQFF
d_gene: TRBD1; abundance: few; len: 14; j_gene: TRBJ2-5; v_gene: TRBV5-1; CDR3nt: TGCGCCAGCAGCTCGACAGGGAACCAAGAGACCCAGTACTTC; CDR3aa: CASSSTGNQETQYF
d_gene: NA; abundance: NA; len: 16; j_gene: TRBJ2-1; v_gene: TRBV15; CDR3nt: TGTGCCACCAGCAGACTTACTAGCGGAGGGGGCCCTGAGCAGTTCTTC; CDR3aa: CATSRLTSGGGPEQFF
d_gene: TRBD1; abundance: few; len: 13; j_gene: TRBJ2-4; v_gene: TRBV25-1; CDR3nt: TGTGCCAGCGCACAGGGGGCCAGGGACATTCAGTACTTC; CDR3aa: CASAQGARDIQYF
d_gene: NA; abundance: NA; len: 12; j_gene: TRBJ2-5; v_gene: TRBV10-3; CDR3nt: TGTGCCATCAGGGCTCTAGCCGAGACCCAGTACTTC; CDR3aa: CAIRALAETQYF
d_gene: TRBD2; abundance: NA; len: 16; j_gene: TRBJ2-3; v_gene: TRBV18; CDR3nt: TGTGCCAGCTCACCGATTAGCGGGAGTGGCACAGATACGCAGTATTTT; CDR3aa: CASSPISGSGTDTQYF
d_gene: NA; abundance: few; len: 12; j_gene: TRBJ2-7; v_gene: TRBV29-1; CDR3nt: TGCAGCGCCCGGACTCTATCCTACGAGCAGTACTTC; CDR3aa: CSARTLSYEQYF
d_gene: NA; abundance: NA; len: 14; j_gene: TRBJ2-2; v_gene: TRBV19; CDR3nt: TGTGCCAGTAGTATCTTCTCCATGACCGGGGAGCTGTTTTTT; CDR3aa: CASSIFSMTGELFF
d_gene: TRBD1; abundance: NA; len: 15; j_gene: TRBJ2-7; v_gene: TRBV15; CDR3nt: TGTGCCACCAGCAGAGACAGGGGGCTCCCGTACGAGCAGTACTTC; CDR3aa: CATSRDRGLPYEQYF
d_gene: NA; abundance: NA; len: 16; j_gene: TRBJ2-1; v_gene: TRBV4-1; CDR3nt: TGCGCCAGCAGCCAAGAGGGTAGAGGGACGCTCGGCGAGCAGTTCTTC; CDR3aa: CASSQEGRGTLGEQFF
d_gene: NA; abundance: NA; len: 15; j_gene: TRBJ2-7; v_gene: TRBV9; CDR3nt: TGTGCCAGCAGCCCCGGGGGACAGCCCTGGAGGGAGCAGTACTTC; CDR3aa: CASSPGGQPWREQYF
d_gene: TRBD1; abundance: NA; len: 12; j_gene: TRBJ2-1; v_gene: TRBV30; CDR3nt: TGTGCCTGGAGGGGACGGGGGACAGGGAAGTTCTTC; CDR3aa: CAWRGRGTGKFF
d_gene: NA; abundance: few; len: 13; j_gene: TRBJ1-2; v_gene: TRBV12-5; CDR3nt: TGTGCTAGTGGTTTGGTACCGAACTATGGCTACACCTTC; CDR3aa: CASGLVPNYGYTF
d_gene: NA; abundance: NA; len: 13; j_gene: TRBJ1-2; v_gene: TRBV30; CDR3nt: TGTGCCTGGAGTGTATCGACAAACTATGGCTACACCTTC; CDR3aa: CAWSVSTNYGYTF
d_gene: NA; abundance: NA; len: 15; j_gene: TRBJ2-7; v_gene: TRBV6-6; CDR3nt: TGTGCCAGCAGTTACTCGAGGGCGGACTCCTACGAGCAGTACTTC; CDR3aa: CASSYSRADSYEQYF
d_gene: NA; abundance: NA; len: 14; j_gene: TRBJ2-7; v_gene: TRBV6-1; CDR3nt: TGTGCCAGCAGTGGACTCTCGAGCTCCTACGAGCAGTACTTC; CDR3aa: CASSGLSSSYEQYF
d_gene: NA; abundance: NA; len: 13; j_gene: TRBJ2-5; v_gene: TRBV28; CDR3nt: TGTGCCAGCAGTTGGGCCGCTGGCGAGACCCAGTACTTC; CDR3aa: CASSWAAGETQYF
d_gene: NA; abundance: NA; len: 14; j_gene: TRBJ2-7; v_gene: TRBV28; CDR3nt: TGTGCCAGCAGTTATCCTCCAGGGATCTACGAGCAGTACTTC; CDR3aa: CASSYPPGIYEQYF
d_gene: NA; abundance: NA; len: 14; j_gene: TRBJ2-1; v_gene: TRBV5-6; CDR3nt: TGTGCCAGCAGCTTCATCGGCGGCCCGGGTGAGCAGTTCTTC; CDR3aa: CASSFIGGPGEQFF
d_gene: NA; abundance: NA; len: 15; j_gene: TRBJ1-4; v_gene: TRBV7-2; CDR3nt: TGTGCCAGCAGCTTAGTTTCAGGCCGCAATGAAAAACTGTTTTTT; CDR3aa: CASSLVSGRNEKLFF
d_gene: TRBD2; abundance: few; len: 18; j_gene: TRBJ2-1; v_gene: TRBV4-3; CDR3nt: TGCGCCAGCAGCCACGGACTAGCGGGAGGGCCCGGCTACAATGAGCAGTTCTTC; CDR3aa: CASSHGLAGGPGYNEQFF
d_gene: NA; abundance: NA; len: 13; j_gene: TRBJ2-7; v_gene: TRBV29-1; CDR3nt: TGCAGCGTCCGTGGGATCGCGGAGTACGAGCAGTACTTC; CDR3aa: CSVRGIAEYEQYF
d_gene: TRBD2; abundance: once; len: 14; j_gene: TRBJ2-3; v_gene: TRBV9; CDR3nt: TGTGCCAGCAGCTTGAGACTAGCCCCAGATACGCAGTATTTT; CDR3aa: CASSLRLAPDTQYF
d_gene: NA; abundance: few; len: 11; j_gene: TRBJ2-3; v_gene: TRBV20-1; CDR3nt: TGCAGTGCTAGAAAGGTTGATACGCAGTATTTT; CDR3aa: CSARKVDTQYF
d_gene: NA; abundance: few; len: 17; j_gene: TRBJ2-3; v_gene: TRBV4-3; CDR3nt: TGCGCCAGCAGCCCCCTAAAAGGGGGAGTAGGCACAGATACGCAGTATTTT; CDR3aa: CASSPLKGGVGTDTQYF
d_gene: NA; abundance: NA; len: 15; j_gene: TRBJ1-1; v_gene: TRBV5-1; CDR3nt: TGCGCCAGCAGGTGGGAGGTTCAGAGGAACACTGAAGCTTTCTTT; CDR3aa: CASRWEVQRNTEAFF
d_gene: NA; abundance: NA; len: 11; j_gene: TRBJ1-2; v_gene: TRBV29-1; CDR3nt: TGCAGCGTTGTTACTGGGGAGGGCTACACCTTC; CDR3aa: CSVVTGEGYTF
d_gene: NA; abundance: few; len: 15; j_gene: TRBJ2-4; v_gene: TRBV15; CDR3nt: TGTGCCACCAGCAGAGGGTCGGGAGTCCAAAACATTCAGTACTTC; CDR3aa: CATSRGSGVQNIQYF
d_gene: TRBD1; abundance: NA; len: 15; j_gene: TRBJ2-1; v_gene: TRBV7-2; CDR3nt: TGTGCCAGCAGCCTAATGGGGACAGGGCGAAATGAGCAGTTCTTC; CDR3aa: CASSLMGTGRNEQFF
d_gene: TRBD2; abundance: once; len: 14; j_gene: TRBJ2-3; v_gene: TRBV29-1; CDR3nt: TGCAGCGTTGGCAGCGGGAACCCCACAGATACGCAGTATTTT; CDR3aa: CSVGSGNPTDTQYF
d_gene: TRBD1; abundance: once; len: 16; j_gene: TRBJ1-2; v_gene: TRBV27; CDR3nt: TGTGCCAGCAGTTTATCGGACAGGGTAGGCCATCATGGCTACACCTTC; CDR3aa: CASSLSDRVGHHGYTF
d_gene: NA; abundance: NA; len: 11; j_gene: TRBJ2-1; v_gene: TRBV10-3; CDR3nt: TGTGCCATCAGTGGGGACAATGAGCAGTTCTTC; CDR3aa: CAISGDNEQFF
d_gene: TRBD2; abundance: few; len: 17; j_gene: TRBJ2-1; v_gene: TRBV10-3; CDR3nt: TGTGCCATCAGTGCTAGCGGAGGGCTTTTCGCCTACAATGAGCAGTTCTTC; CDR3aa: CAISASGGLFAYNEQFF
d_gene: NA; abundance: few; len: 12; j_gene: TRBJ1-1; v_gene: TRBV30; CDR3nt: TGTGCCCAAGGGCAGCTAAACACTGAAGCTTTCTTT; CDR3aa: CAQGQLNTEAFF
d_gene: NA; abundance: few; len: 13; j_gene: TRBJ1-4; v_gene: TRBV15; CDR3nt: TGTGCCACCAGCAGAGATCCGAGTGAAAAACTGTTTTTT; CDR3aa: CATSRDPSEKLFF
d_gene: NA; abundance: few; len: 15; j_gene: TRBJ2-3; v_gene: TRBV10-3; CDR3nt: TGTGCCACCACCGTCTCTAGCCCTTCCACAGATACGCAGTATTTT; CDR3aa: CATTVSSPSTDTQYF
d_gene: NA; abundance: few; len: 14; j_gene: TRBJ1-5; v_gene: TRBV25-1; CDR3nt: TGTGCCAGCAGTGAATACGGGCTAAATCAGCCCCAGCATTTT; CDR3aa: CASSEYGLNQPQHF
d_gene: NA; abundance: NA; len: 15; j_gene: TRBJ1-2; v_gene: TRBV7-9; CDR3nt: TGTGCCAGCAGCCCCCTCGGGCAGTCCCTCTATGGCTACACCTTC; CDR3aa: CASSPLGQSLYGYTF
d_gene: TRBD2; abundance: few; len: 15; j_gene: TRBJ2-1; v_gene: TRBV14; CDR3nt: TGTGCCAGCACCCCGACTAGCGGGCTCAACAATGAGCAGTTCTTC; CDR3aa: CASTPTSGLNNEQFF
d_gene: NA; abundance: NA; len: 13; j_gene: TRBJ1-5; v_gene: TRBV5-1; CDR3nt: TGCGCCAGCAGCTTGGGACAGAATCAGCCCCAGCATTTT; CDR3aa: CASSLGQNQPQHF